The clone carrying this TCR beta chain has a handful of counts. Its antigen remains unidentified. A second PCR of 7 to 11 cycles used a sample-barcoded 5' primer and a J-beta primer mix. CDR3-containing paired-end reads numbered at least 2.5 million in each sample. TCRdb fed the 5' RACE reads into MiXCR, producing one record per CDR3 protein. This table holds 1.5 million to 2 million distinct CDR3 sequences, roughly 32% found once. This sample is drawn from a study of blood T cells in healthy people across ages. Study conclusions and caveats: Naive T cell percentage by flow cytometry tracked strongly with beta diversity. Changes in expanded clonotypes were possibly confounded, as the CMV status of donors was unknown.

The CDR3 extends over 15 amino acids. Trimming left V 6 bases short and J 3 bases short, with 17 bases between. From germline, CDR1 is MNHNS and CDR2 SASEGT. The receptor's source is a woman aged 25 to 39 in good health. This chain links TRBV6-1 with TRBJ1-2; maybe TRBD1 (6 bases). Sequenced: blood. CDR3 nucleotides: TGTGCCAGCAGGAGGGGGTTAATGGGTGACTATGGCTACACCTTC. It yields the protein CASRRGLMGDYGYTF.